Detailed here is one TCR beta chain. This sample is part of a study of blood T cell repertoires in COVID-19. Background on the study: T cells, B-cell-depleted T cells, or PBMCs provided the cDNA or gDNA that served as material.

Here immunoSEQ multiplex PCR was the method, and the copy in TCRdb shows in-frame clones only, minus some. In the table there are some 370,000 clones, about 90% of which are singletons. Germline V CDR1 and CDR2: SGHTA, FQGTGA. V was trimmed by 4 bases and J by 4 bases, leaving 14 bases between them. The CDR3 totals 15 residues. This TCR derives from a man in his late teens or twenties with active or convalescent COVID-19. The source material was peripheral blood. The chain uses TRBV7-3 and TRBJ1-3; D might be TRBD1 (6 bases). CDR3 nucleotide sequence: TGTGCCAGCAGCTCCCTACAGGGTGCGGGAAACACCATATATTTT. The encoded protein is CASSSLQGAGNTIYF.